Below, one T cell receptor (beta chain) is given with its context. The antigen is not known. This sample was taken from a study of shared clonotypes between healthy human individuals. About the research overall: Three CD4 naive, three CD4 memory, two CD8 naive and one CD8 memory plate were used per donor.

This CDR3 has 14 amino acids. V lost 5 bases, J lost 1 base, and 10 bases lay in between. CDR1 and CDR2 (germline): SGHTA, FQGNSA. Here immunoSEQ multiplex PCR was the method, and the copy in TCRdb shows in-frame clones only, minus some. The sample holds over 850,000 clones, 75% to 85% seen once. Study findings and constraints: Rarefaction analysis demonstrated incomplete sorted-subset sequencing notwithstanding large depth.

Sequencing was carried out using memory CD4+ T cells from PBMCs. Subset indicated: CD45RA-negative fraction. The receptor was isolated from a man aged 18 to 35 in good health. Some clones in this sample may be carry-over from other donors' samples. This chain joins TRBV7-2 and TRBJ2-3; D might be TRBD2 (6 bases). CDR3 sequence reads: CASSKAGGTDTQYF. CDR3 in DNA: TGTGCCAGCAGCAAAGCGGGCGGCACAGATACGCAGTATTTT.